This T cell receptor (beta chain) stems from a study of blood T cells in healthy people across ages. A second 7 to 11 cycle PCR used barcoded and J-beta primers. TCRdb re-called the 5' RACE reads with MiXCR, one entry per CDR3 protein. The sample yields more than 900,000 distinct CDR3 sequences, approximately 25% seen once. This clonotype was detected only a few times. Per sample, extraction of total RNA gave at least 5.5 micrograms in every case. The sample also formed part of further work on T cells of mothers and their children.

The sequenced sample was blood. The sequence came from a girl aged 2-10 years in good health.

The CDR3 DNA follows: TGTGCCAGCTATGGGCGACCTAGCGGGCGGACCGGGATGGAGACCCAGTACTTC. Protein sequence: CASYGRPSGRTGMETQYF. The V gene is TRBV2, the J gene TRBJ2-5; 8 nucleotides match TRBD2. V lost 8 bases to trimming and J lost 5 bases; unmatched junction nucleotides: 22. CDR1 and CDR2 (germline): SNHLY, FYNNEI. The CDR3 spans 18 residues.